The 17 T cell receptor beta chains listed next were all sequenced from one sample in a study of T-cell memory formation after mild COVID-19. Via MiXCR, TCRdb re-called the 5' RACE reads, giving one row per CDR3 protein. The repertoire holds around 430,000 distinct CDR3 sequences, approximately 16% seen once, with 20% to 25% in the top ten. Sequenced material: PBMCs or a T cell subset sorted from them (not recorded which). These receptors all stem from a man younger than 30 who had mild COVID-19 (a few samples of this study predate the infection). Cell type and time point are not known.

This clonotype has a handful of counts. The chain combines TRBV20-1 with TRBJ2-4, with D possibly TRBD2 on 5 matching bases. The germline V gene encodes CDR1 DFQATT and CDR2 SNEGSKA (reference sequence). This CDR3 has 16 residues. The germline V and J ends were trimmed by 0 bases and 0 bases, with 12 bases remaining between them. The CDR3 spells CSARDLSGLAKNIQYF. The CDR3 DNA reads TGCAGTGCTAGAGATCTCTCGGGGTTAGCCAAAAACATTCAGTACTTC.

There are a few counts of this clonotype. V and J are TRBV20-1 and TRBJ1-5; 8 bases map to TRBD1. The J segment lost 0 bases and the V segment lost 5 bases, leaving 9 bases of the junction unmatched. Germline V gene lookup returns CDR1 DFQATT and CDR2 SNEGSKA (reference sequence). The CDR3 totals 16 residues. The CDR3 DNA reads TGCAGTGCTGACGAAACAGGGGGATATAGCAATCAGCCCCAGCATTTT. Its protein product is CSADETGGYSNQPQHF.

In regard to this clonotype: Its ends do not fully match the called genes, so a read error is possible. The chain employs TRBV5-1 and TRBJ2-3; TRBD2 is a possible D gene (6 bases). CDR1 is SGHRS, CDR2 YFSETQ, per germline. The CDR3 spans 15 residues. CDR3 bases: TGCGCCAGCAGCTTGGAACGGGGGAGCATAGATACGCAGTATTTT. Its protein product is CASSLERGSIDTQYF.

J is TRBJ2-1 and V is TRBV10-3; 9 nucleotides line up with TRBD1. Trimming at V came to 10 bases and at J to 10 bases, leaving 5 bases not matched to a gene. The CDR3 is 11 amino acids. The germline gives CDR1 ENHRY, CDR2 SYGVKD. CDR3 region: CASTGGGEQFF. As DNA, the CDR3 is TGTGCCAGCACAGGGGGCGGAGAGCAGTTCTTC.

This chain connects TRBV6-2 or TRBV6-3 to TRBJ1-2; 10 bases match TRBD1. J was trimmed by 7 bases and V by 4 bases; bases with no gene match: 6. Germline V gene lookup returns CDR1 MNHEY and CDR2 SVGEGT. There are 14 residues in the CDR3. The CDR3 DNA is TGTGCCAGCAGTTTCCGGGACAGGGGTTTTGGCTACACCTTC. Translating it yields CASSFRDRGFGYTF.

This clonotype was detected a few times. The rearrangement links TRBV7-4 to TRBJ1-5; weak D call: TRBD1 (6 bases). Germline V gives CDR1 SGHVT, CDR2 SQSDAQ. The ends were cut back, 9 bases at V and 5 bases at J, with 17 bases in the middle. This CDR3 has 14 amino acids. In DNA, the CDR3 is TGTGCCAGATCGGGCACAGGGAGCCATCAGCCCCAGCATTTT. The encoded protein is CARSGTGSHQPQHF.

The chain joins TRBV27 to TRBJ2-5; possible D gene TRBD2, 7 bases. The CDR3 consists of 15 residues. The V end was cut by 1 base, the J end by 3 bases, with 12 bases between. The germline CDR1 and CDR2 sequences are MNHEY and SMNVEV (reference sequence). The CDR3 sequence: CASSLFRGGKETQYF. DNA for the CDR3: TGTGCCAGCAGTTTATTTAGGGGGGGCAAAGAGACCCAGTACTTC.

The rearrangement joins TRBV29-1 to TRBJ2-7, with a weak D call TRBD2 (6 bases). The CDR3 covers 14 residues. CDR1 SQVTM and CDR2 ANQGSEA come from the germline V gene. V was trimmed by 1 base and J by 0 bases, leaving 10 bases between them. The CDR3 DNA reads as TGCAGCGTTGAAGTTGAGCGGGTCTCCTACGAGCAGTACTTC. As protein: CSVEVERVSYEQYF.

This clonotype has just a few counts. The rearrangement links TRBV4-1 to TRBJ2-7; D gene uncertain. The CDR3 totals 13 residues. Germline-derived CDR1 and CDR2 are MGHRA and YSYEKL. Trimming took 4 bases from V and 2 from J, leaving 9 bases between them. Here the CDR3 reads CASSRTVPYEQYF. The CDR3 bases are TGCGCCAGCAGCCGAACAGTCCCCTACGAGCAGTACTTC.

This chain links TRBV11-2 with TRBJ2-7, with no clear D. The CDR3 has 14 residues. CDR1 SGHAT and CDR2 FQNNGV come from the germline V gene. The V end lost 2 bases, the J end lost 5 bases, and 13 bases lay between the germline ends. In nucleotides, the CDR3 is TGTGCCAGCAGCTTATTACTTTGGCCGGACGAGCAGTACGTC. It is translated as CASSLLLWPDEQYV.

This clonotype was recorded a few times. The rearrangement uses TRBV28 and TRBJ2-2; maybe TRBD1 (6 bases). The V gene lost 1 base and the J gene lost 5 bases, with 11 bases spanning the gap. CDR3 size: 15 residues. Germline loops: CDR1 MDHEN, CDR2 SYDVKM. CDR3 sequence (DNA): TGTGCCAGCAGTTTATTTGCAGGGGTTACCGGGGAGCTGTTTTTT. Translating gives CASSLFAGVTGELFF.

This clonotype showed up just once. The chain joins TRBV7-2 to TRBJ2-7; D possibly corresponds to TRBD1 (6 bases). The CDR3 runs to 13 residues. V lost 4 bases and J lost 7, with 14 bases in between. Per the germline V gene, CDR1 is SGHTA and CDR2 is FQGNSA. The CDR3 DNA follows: TGTGCCAGCAGCTGGGGACACTCAGAGGAGCAGTACTTC. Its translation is CASSWGHSEEQYF.

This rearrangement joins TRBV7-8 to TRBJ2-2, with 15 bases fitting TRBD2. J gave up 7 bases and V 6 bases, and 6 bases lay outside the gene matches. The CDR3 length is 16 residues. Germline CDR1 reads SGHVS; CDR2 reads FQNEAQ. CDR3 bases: TGTGCCAGCAGAGGACTAGCGGGGGGGCTTGGCGGGGAGCTGTTTTTT. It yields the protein CASRGLAGGLGGELFF.

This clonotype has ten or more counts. The CDR3 loop reads CASSLSSYNSPLHF. DNA for the CDR3: TGTGCCAGCAGCCTCAGCTCCTATAATTCACCCCTCCACTTT. The chain combines TRBV28 with TRBJ1-6, with D uncertain. Germline CDR1 reads MDHEN; CDR2 reads SYDVKM. The V gene lost 6 bases and the J gene lost 0 bases, with 6 bases spanning the gap. This CDR3 is 14 amino acids long.

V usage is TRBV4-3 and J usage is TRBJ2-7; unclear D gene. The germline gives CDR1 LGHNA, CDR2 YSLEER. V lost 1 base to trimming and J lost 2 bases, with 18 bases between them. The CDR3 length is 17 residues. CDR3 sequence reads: CASSQVCWTYHAYEQYV. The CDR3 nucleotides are TGCGCCAGCAGCCAAGTATGTTGGACCTACCATGCCTACGAGCAGTACGTC.

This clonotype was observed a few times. Written as DNA, the CDR3 is TGTGCCAGCAGCTTAATGGGGCGTAACACCGGGGAGCTGTTTTTT. This translates into CASSLMGRNTGELFF. This chain links TRBV7-3 with TRBJ2-2; D is possibly TRBD1 (5 bases). The length of the CDR3 is 15 residues. The germline gives CDR1 SGHTA, CDR2 FQGTGA. With 1 base removed from V and 2 bases from J, the gap between germline ends came to 8 bases.

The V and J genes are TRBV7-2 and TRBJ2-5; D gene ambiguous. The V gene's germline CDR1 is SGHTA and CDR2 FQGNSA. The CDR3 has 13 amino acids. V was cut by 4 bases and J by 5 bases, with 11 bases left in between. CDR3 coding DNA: TGTGCCAGCAGCTCCTACATCGTGGAGACCCAGTACTTC. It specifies CASSSYIVETQYF. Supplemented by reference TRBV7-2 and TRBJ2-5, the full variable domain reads GAGVSQSPSNKVTEKGKDVELRCDPISGHTALYWYRQSLGQGLEFLIYFQGNSAPDKSGLPSDRFSAERTGGSVSTLTIQRTQQEDSAVYLCASSSYIVETQYFGPGTRLLVL.